This passage covers 15 T cell receptor beta chains from one sample sequenced in a study of cytomegalovirus exposure and HLA in healthy donors. The PCR had 60 Vbeta and 13 Jbeta primers. Profiling relied on immunoSEQ multiplex PCR, and the TCRdb table lists in-frame clones only, not all of them. The sample yields 130,000 or so clones, approximately 79% seen once. What was sequenced was PBMCs. The receptor set was obtained from a male donor in good health and CMV-seronegative.

V is TRBV7-9 and J is TRBJ1-1; maybe TRBD1 (6 bases). V lost 4 bases to trimming and J lost 1 base, with 10 bases between them. The CDR3 length is 14 residues. CDR1 is SEHNR and CDR2 is FQNEAQ in the germline V gene (reference sequence). CDR3 bases: TGTGCCAGCAGCTCAGGGACAAGGAACACTGAAGCTTTCTTT. Its protein product is CASSSGTRNTEAFF. The full variable domain, its missing parts supplied by reference TRBV7-9 and TRBJ1-1, is DTGVSQNPRHKITKRGQNVTFRCDPISEHNRLYWYRQTLGQGPEFLTYFQNEAQLEKSRLLSDRFSAERPKGSFSTLEIQRTEQGDSAMYLCASSSGTRNTEAFFGQGTRLTVV.

The chain couples TRBV9 to TRBJ2-1; maybe TRBD2 (6 bases). Trimming shortened V by 3 bases and J by 9 bases, and 16 bases separated the two germline ends. Germline CDR1 SGDLS, CDR2 YYNGEE. The CDR3 is 14 amino acids. The CDR3 protein is CASSAGAAGTEQFF. The CDR3 bases are TGTGCCAGCAGCGCCGGGGCCGCGGGGACTGAGCAGTTCTTC.

This sequence joins TRBV19 and TRBJ2-6; maybe TRBD2 (6 bases). Germline V lookup: CDR1 LNHDA, CDR2 SQIVND (reference sequence). With 8 bases removed from V and 0 bases from J, the gap between germline ends came to 17 bases. The CDR3 has 17 amino acids. The CDR3 nucleotides read TGTGCCAGTGGACCGGAGGGGCTGAGCTCTGGGGCCAACGTCCTGACTTTC. Translated: CASGPEGLSSGANVLTF.

This CDR3 reads CASSETQANKLYQYF. The CDR3 DNA sequence: TGTGCCAGCAGTGAGACCCAGGCGAACAAGTTATACCAGTACTTC. V gene TRBV2 combines with J gene TRBJ2-5; D is unclear. Germline values: CDR1 SNHLY, CDR2 FYNNEI. Deletions cut 3 bases from V and 10 bases from J, with 21 bases between. The CDR3 is 15 amino acids.

This clone occurred once. The V and J genes are TRBV7-6 and TRBJ2-2, with D tentatively TRBD1 (7 bases). This CDR3 spans 15 amino acids. V lost 0 bases, J lost 4 bases, and 9 bases lay in between. Germline values: CDR1 SGHVS, CDR2 FNYEAQ. CDR3 in amino acids: CASSLAQGGTGELFF. The CDR3 nucleotides are TGTGCCAGCAGCTTAGCGCAGGGGGGCACCGGGGAGCTGTTTTTT.

The chain combines TRBV9 with TRBJ1-2, with TRBD1 as a possible D gene (5 bases). CDR1 and CDR2 from the germline V gene are SGDLS and YYNGEE. The CDR3 length is 15 residues. V lost 0 bases and J 7 bases, leaving 16 bases between the germline ends. The CDR3 loop is CASSVVGAGIGGYTF. The DNA of the CDR3 is TGTGCCAGCAGCGTAGTTGGTGCAGGGATCGGTGGCTACACCTTC.

The chain is built from TRBV5-1 and TRBJ2-3; D is ambiguous. V was trimmed by 2 bases and J by 0 bases, leaving 10 bases between them. The CDR3 spans 15 residues. From germline, CDR1 is SGHRS and CDR2 YFSETQ. Here the CDR3 reads CASSFAAPSTDTQYF. Written as DNA, the CDR3 is TGCGCCAGCAGCTTCGCGGCCCCTAGCACAGATACGCAGTATTTT. Drawing the rest from reference TRBV5-1 and TRBJ2-3, the complete variable domain is KAGVTQTPRYLIKTRGQQVTLSCSPISGHRSVSWYQQTPGQGLQFLFEYFSETQRNKGNFPGRFSGRQFSNSRSEMNVSTLELGDSALYLCASSFAAPSTDTQYFGPGTRLTVL.

The genes are TRBV9 and TRBJ2-1, with TRBD2 identical over 7 bases. The CDR3 runs to 15 residues. CDR1 is SGDLS, CDR2 YYNGEE, per germline. J gave up 3 bases and V 0 bases, and 3 bases lay outside the gene matches. As DNA, the CDR3 is TGTGCCAGCAGCGTAGCGGGGGGAAACTACAATGAGCAGTTCTTC. As protein: CASSVAGGNYNEQFF. The whole variable domain, filled in from reference TRBV9 and TRBJ2-1, reads DSGVTQTPKHLITATGQRVTLRCSPRSGDLSVYWYQQSLDQGLQFLIQYYNGEERAKGNILERFSAQQFPDLHSELNLSSLELGDSALYFCASSVAGGNYNEQFFGPGTRLTVL.

The chain recombines TRBV9 with TRBJ2-7; 10 bases agree with TRBD2. V lost 4 bases, J lost 2 bases, and 9 bases stayed unmatched. Per germline, CDR1 SGDLS and CDR2 YYNGEE. The CDR3 runs to 16 residues. CDR3 sequence (DNA): TGTGCCAGCAGCCCTCATCTAGCGGGGGTACCCTACGAGCAGTACTTC. Translating it yields CASSPHLAGVPYEQYF.

V usage is TRBV4-1 and J usage is TRBJ2-1; 9 positions agree with TRBD2. Germline lookup yields CDR1 MGHRA and CDR2 YSYEKL. J gave up 9 bases and V 1 base, and 16 bases lay outside the gene matches. This CDR3 has 18 residues. The CDR3 DNA follows: TGCGCCAGCAGCCAAGGAGCCTATGGCGGGGGGGCCCTCAGTGAGCAGTTCTTC. Translating gives CASSQGAYGGGALSEQFF.

This clone came up once. V and J are TRBV21-1 and TRBJ2-7; the table names TRBD2, a call not compared with the DNA. TRBV21-1 is designated a pseudogene. The CDR3 totals 14 residues. In nucleotides, the CDR3 is TGTGCCAGCAGCCCAAAGATCGAGGGATACGAGCAGTACTTC. Its translation is CASSPKIEGYEQYF.

The genes are TRBV4-3 and TRBJ2-5; 9 positions agree with TRBD2. The germline gives CDR1 LGHNA, CDR2 YSLEER. V shed 0 bases and J 5 bases; nucleotides not matched to a gene: 10. This CDR3 has 17 residues. CDR3 sequence (DNA): TGCGCCAGCAGCCAAGATGTGGCTAGCGGGGTCCGGGAGACCCAGTACTTC. It specifies CASSQDVASGVRETQYF.

The chain combines TRBV11-3 with TRBJ2-2, with 8 bases that match TRBD1. This CDR3 region has 14 residues. Germline V CDR1 and CDR2: SGHNT, YENEEA. J was trimmed by 5 bases and V by 4 bases; bases with no gene match: 3. The CDR3 nucleotides read TGTGCCAGCAGCTGGCGACAGGGGACCGGGGAGCTGTTTTTT. Amino acid sequence: CASSWRQGTGELFF.

Details on this clone: This same CDR3 is encoded by further DNA sequences in the sample. The V and J genes are TRBV7-2 and TRBJ2-1; 12 bases map to TRBD2. CDR3 size: 15 residues. Germline-derived CDR1 and CDR2 are SGHTA and FQGNSA. V shed 5 bases and J 7 bases; nucleotides not matched to a gene: 6. The CDR3 nucleotides are TGTGCCAGCAGCACGGGACTAGCGGGTGTAAATGAGCAGTTCTTC. It yields the protein CASSTGLAGVNEQFF.

This chain uses TRBV7-2 with TRBJ2-1; 8 bases map to TRBD2. Trimming cost V 1 base and J 13 bases; bases outside gene matches: 9. There are 14 residues in the CDR3. Per the germline V gene, CDR1 is SGHTA and CDR2 is FQGNSA. CDR3 in amino acids: CASSLDISGDIQFF. CDR3 coding DNA: TGTGCCAGCAGCTTAGACATTAGCGGGGATATACAGTTCTTC.